Listed below are T cell receptor beta chains from one sample, sequenced in a study of vaccination and CD4 T cells after COVID-19. Their antigen targets remain unknown. Each CDR3 protein is one row after TCRdb ran MiXCR on the PCR reads. The sample shows about 20,000 distinct CDR3 sequences, approximately 57% of them seen only once. Sequences were derived from CD4+ T cells from blood, cultured in vitro, sampled after SARS-CoV-2 vaccination. These receptors were collected from a human donor who had recovered from COVID-19. The CDR3 runs from the conserved cysteine through the conserved F or W. D genes are given only for firm matches. The listing skips clone size in some rows; elsewhere it reads once, few, many or a size class.

D gene	V gene	J gene	clone size	CDR3 protein	CDR3 DNA
.	TRBV5-1	TRBJ1-6	.	CASSLEPVNSPLHF	TGCGCCAGCAGCTTGGAACCGGTAAATTCACCCCTCCACTTT
.	TRBV20-1	TRBJ1-3	.	CSARDPKPTGSGNTIYF	TGCAGTGCTAGAGACCCCAAACCGACGGGCTCTGGAAACACCATATATTTT
TRBD1	TRBV11-3	TRBJ2-3	.	CASSLGPTGGTDTQYF	TGTGCCAGCAGCTTAGGGCCGACAGGGGGCACAGATACGCAGTATTTT
TRBD2	TRBV15	TRBJ2-3	.	CATGRGGPSTDTQYF	TGTGCCACCGGGCGGGGGGGCCCTAGCACAGATACGCAGTATTTT
.	TRBV29-1	TRBJ1-1	.	CSGQTAPVNTEAFF	TGCAGCGGGCAAACAGCTCCTGTGAACACTGAAGCTTTCTTT
.	TRBV28	TRBJ1-2	.	CASNTETGRVGYTF	TGTGCCAGCAATACCGAGACAGGCCGAGTCGGCTACACCTTC
.	TRBV20-1	TRBJ1-1	.	CSARMDMNTEAFF	TGCAGTGCTAGAATGGACATGAACACTGAAGCTTTCTTT
.	TRBV5-1	TRBJ1-6	.	CASSLAGVNSPLHF	TGCGCCAGCAGCTTGGCGGGCGTAAATTCACCCCTCCACTTT
.	TRBV7-8	TRBJ1-2	.	CASSLDGATIRGYTF	TGTGCCAGCAGCTTAGATGGGGCCACAATACGTGGCTACACCTTC
.	TRBV6-5	TRBJ1-2	few	CASSYSGGLYGYTF	TGTGCCAGCAGTTACTCGGGGGGTCTCTATGGCTACACCTTC